Presented here are 20 T cell receptor beta chains from one specimen sequenced in a study of control samples from healthy donors and cancer patients. TCRdb's table, derived via immunoSEQ multiplex PCR, lists solely in-frame clones and lacks some. Altogether about 150,000 clones are present, around 90% being singletons, with the ten largest covering roughly 3.2%. The sequenced material came from blood. All receptors derive from a man aged 25-45 years in good health.

The V call is TRBV15, the J call TRBJ2-2, with 9 nucleotides matching TRBD1. J lost 5 bases, V lost 3 bases, and 7 bases had no gene match. In germline, CDR1 is LNHNV, CDR2 YYDKDF (reference sequence). The length of the CDR3 is 16 residues. The CDR3 spells CATSSPGQGITGELFF. The CDR3 DNA is TGTGCCACCAGCAGTCCTGGACAGGGGATAACCGGGGAGCTGTTTTTT.

This sequence joins TRBV7-7 and TRBJ2-3; 16 bases fit TRBD2. The trim removed 8 bases at V and 3 bases at J, leaving 11 bases unmatched. Germline V gene data show CDR1 as SSHAT and CDR2 as FNYEAQ (reference sequence). The CDR3 has 18 residues. CDR3 sequence (DNA): TGTGCCAGCTCATCCGGGACTAGCGGGGGGGCGTTTACAGATACGCAGTATTTT. Its translation: CASSSGTSGGAFTDTQYF.

This clone was detected only a few times. The gene calls are TRBV14 and TRBJ2-7, with a tentative D call TRBD1 (5 bases). The V end lost 3 bases, the J end lost 6 bases, and 15 bases lay between the germline ends. Germline V gene lookup returns CDR1 SGHDN and CDR2 FVKESK. The CDR3 contains 14 residues. In nucleotides, the CDR3 is TGTGCCAGCAGCCACCCTCGCAGGACAACCGAGCAGTACTTC. Translated: CASSHPRRTTEQYF.

The chain employs TRBV5-1 and TRBJ1-2; 7 bases are a match to TRBD1. J lost 4 bases, V lost 0 bases, and 3 bases had no gene match. CDR1 SGHRS and CDR2 YFSETQ come from the germline V gene. The CDR3 length is 14 residues. The CDR3 DNA reads as TGCGCCAGCAGCTTGGCAGGGGGAGTCTATGGCTACACCTTC. Translation: CASSLAGGVYGYTF.

This chain uses TRBV29-1 with TRBJ2-7; TRBD1 matches 7 bases. This CDR3 has 12 residues. Trimming cost V 4 bases and J 5 bases; bases outside gene matches: 5. The germline gives CDR1 SQVTM, CDR2 ANQGSEA. CDR3 DNA sequence: TGCAGCGTTGTCAGGGGGTCCAACGAGCAGTACTTC. It translates to CSVVRGSNEQYF.

This chain joins TRBV5-5 and TRBJ2-1; the match to TRBD2 covers 7 bases. CDR3 size: 16 residues. The germline gives CDR1 SGHKS, CDR2 YYEKEE (reference sequence). J was trimmed by 3 bases and V by 3 bases; bases with no gene match: 9. In DNA, the CDR3 is TGTGCCAGCAGCTCCTCGGCGCGGGGGAACTACAATGAGCAGTTCTTC. Translating gives CASSSSARGNYNEQFF.

V usage is TRBV19 and J usage is TRBJ1-1; 7 positions agree with TRBD1. The CDR3 has 14 amino acids. Germline loops: CDR1 LNHDA, CDR2 SQIVND (reference sequence). The junction had 3 bases not matched to a gene; V was cut back by 4 bases and J by 1 base. The CDR3, as DNA: TGTGCCAGTAGTAGGAGACAGGGGAACACTGAAGCTTTCTTT. This sequence encodes CASSRRQGNTEAFF.

The CDR3 DNA reads as TGTGCCAGCAGCCGACAGGCGAACACTGAAGCTTTCTTT. It specifies CASSRQANTEAFF. The rearrangement links TRBV11-2 to TRBJ1-1, with D possibly TRBD1 on 6 matching bases. The CDR3 has 13 amino acids. V was pared by 5 bases and J by 1 base, with 8 bases between. CDR1 is SGHAT and CDR2 is FQNNGV in the germline V gene.

This sequence joins TRBV12-5 and TRBJ1-5; a weak D match, TRBD1 (6 bases). There are 11 residues in the CDR3. Trimming stripped 11 bases from V and 5 bases from J, with 10 bases between. Germline CDR1 is LGHNT and CDR2 is FRNRAP. The CDR3 loop reads CASRGDQPQHF. The DNA for the CDR3 is TGTGCTTCTAGGGGGGATCAGCCCCAGCATTTT.

V and J are TRBV30 and TRBJ1-1; D remains ambiguous. The germline V and J ends were trimmed by 1 base and 3 bases, with 6 bases remaining between them. Germline V gene lookup returns CDR1 GTSNPN and CDR2 SVGIG (reference sequence). CDR3 length: 12 residues. CDR3 DNA sequence: TGTGCCTGGAGTGCTTCGGACACTGAAGCTTTCTTT. Protein product: CAWSASDTEAFF. Drawing the rest from reference TRBV30 and TRBJ1-1, the complete variable domain is SQTIHQWPATLVQPVGSPLSLECTVEGTSNPNLYWYRQAAGRGLQLLFYSVGIGQISSEVPQNLSASRPQDRQFILSSKKLLLSDSGFYLCAWSASDTEAFFGQGTRLTVV.

This chain joins TRBV29-1 and TRBJ1-2; D unresolved. Germline loops: CDR1 SQVTM, CDR2 ANQGSEA. The CDR3 sequence is 12 residues long. Trimming stripped 2 bases from V and 8 bases from J, with 12 bases between. The DNA for the CDR3 is TGCAGCGTTGAACGGGCCGCTAGCGGCTACACCTTC. This gives the protein CSVERAASGYTF.

V gene TRBV7-3 combines with J gene TRBJ1-1; D unclear. Germline CDR1 reads SGHTA; CDR2 reads FQGTGA. V was clipped by 0 bases and J by 3 bases, with 8 bases between them. The CDR3 consists of 14 residues. CDR3 protein: CASSLTGRDTEAFF. CDR3 coding DNA: TGTGCCAGCAGCTTAACAGGGCGGGACACTGAAGCTTTCTTT.

The chain combines TRBV30 with TRBJ1-2, with 9 positions matching TRBD1. Germline loops: CDR1 GTSNPN, CDR2 SVGIG (reference sequence). This CDR3 comprises 14 residues. V was pared by 1 base and J by 7 bases, with 7 bases of the junction left unmatched. CDR3 sequence (DNA): TGTGCCTGGAGTGCTGGGACAGGGTCGTTTGGCTACACCTTC. Residues: CAWSAGTGSFGYTF.

The chain has TRBV11-2 and TRBJ1-1; D is perhaps TRBD1 (5 bases). The CDR3 is made up of 14 amino acids. With 4 bases removed from V and 0 bases from J, the gap between germline ends came to 9 bases. From germline, CDR1 is SGHAT and CDR2 FQNNGV. In DNA form, the CDR3 reads TGTGCCAGCAGCTCGTCGGACATGAACACTGAAGCTTTCTTT. Amino acids: CASSSSDMNTEAFF.

This rearrangement joins TRBV6-2 or TRBV6-3 to TRBJ1-1; possibly TRBD1 for D (5 bases). CDR1 is MNHEY, CDR2 SVGEGT, per germline. The CDR3 runs to 17 residues. Trimming removed 0 bases at V and 1 base at J, with 15 bases between. DNA of the CDR3: TGTGCCAGCAGTTACTCGGGACTCTTGATGGGGAACACTGAAGCTTTCTTT. It yields the protein CASSYSGLLMGNTEAFF.

The chain uses TRBV7-2 and TRBJ2-3; perhaps TRBD2 as D (6 bases). Germline V lookup: CDR1 SGHTA, CDR2 FQGNSA. V gave up 0 bases and J gave up 3 bases, with 7 bases separating them. The CDR3 totals 14 residues. The CDR3 DNA reads as TGTGCCAGCAGCTTAGCGGGGGGAACAGATACGCAGTATTTT. Its protein is CASSLAGGTDTQYF.

This clone has only one observation. The J gene is TRBJ2-1, the V gene TRBV24-1, with 12 bases identical to TRBD2. The junction had 7 bases not matched to a gene; V was cut back by 4 bases and J by 7 bases. CDR3 length equals 16 residues. Germline-derived CDR1 and CDR2 are KGHDR and SFDVKD. The CDR3 nucleotides are TGTGCCACCAGTGAGACACTAGCGGGGGGCGGAAATGAGCAGTTCTTC. This encodes CATSETLAGGGNEQFF.

This clone has only a few counts. This chain connects TRBV2 to TRBJ2-1; D remains unclear. The CDR3 length is 14 residues. Trimming removed 8 bases at V and 0 bases at J, with 11 bases between. Germline CDR1 SNHLY, CDR2 FYNNEI. Written as DNA, the CDR3 is TGTGCCAGCTCTCCGGAGAGCTCCTACAATGAGCAGTTCTTC. Translated: CASSPESSYNEQFF.

This sequence joins TRBV24-1 and TRBJ2-3; 10 positions agree with TRBD1. The V segment lost 8 bases and the J segment 6 bases; nucleotides outside the gene matches: 7. This CDR3 spans 14 amino acids. Germline V lookup: CDR1 KGHDR, CDR2 SFDVKD. Here the CDR3 DNA reads TGTGCCACCATTATGACAGGGGGCGCGGATACGCAGTATTTT. Translated, it gives CATIMTGGADTQYF.

This rearrangement joins TRBV29-1 to TRBJ1-1, with D possibly TRBD1 on 5 matching bases. The CDR3 contains 14 residues. Germline lookup yields CDR1 SQVTM and CDR2 ANQGSEA. Trimming shortened V by 4 bases and J by 5 bases, and 17 bases separated the two germline ends. The CDR3 DNA follows: TGCAGCGTTGTACTTACAGGATTAGGAACTGAAGCTTTCTTT. As protein: CSVVLTGLGTEAFF.